This T cell receptor (beta chain) was recovered during a study of cytomegalovirus exposure and HLA in healthy donors. Study conclusions and caveats: In an earlier analysis, about 87% or about 30%: the productive usage of most TCR beta V segments. TCR beta sequences reportedly predicted most subjects' HLA-A and HLA-B alleles accurately.

Note on this clone: Antigen specificity is unknown.

The PCR made use of 60 Vbeta and 13 Jbeta primers. This table comes from immunoSEQ multiplex PCR, and its TCRdb copy is limited to in-frame clones, with some not included. This table has roughly 100,000 clones, approximately 82% appearing once. This CDR3 has 16 amino acids. Trimming pared 1 base from V and 0 bases from J, leaving 7 bases between. Per the germline V gene, CDR1 is MNHNS and CDR2 is SASEGT. Sequencing used PBMCs. The V call is TRBV6-1, the J call TRBJ1-6; maybe TRBD1 (6 bases). This sequence was found in a man aged 35-49 years in good health and CMV-seronegative. The CDR3 DNA reads TGTGCCAGCAGTGAAGGACAGGCCTCCTATAATTCACCCCTCCACTTT. Its protein product is CASSEGQASYNSPLHF.